Each of the 3 T cell receptor beta chains below was sequenced from the same sample in a study of spatial heterogeneity in lung cancer. TCRdb re-analysed the 5' RACE reads in MiXCR, keeping a single row per CDR3 protein. The table has more than 65,000 distinct CDR3 sequences, 10% to 15% seen once; the top ten hold around 4.3%. Time point indicated: sample taken at primary tumor resection. In each case, whole RNA from tumor, nontumor lung or frozen PBMC was sequenced unsorted. This sample comprised PBMCs, obtained at surgery. The origin of the receptors is a male donor with early-stage non-small cell lung cancer.

This clonotype occurred a few times. For the CDR3, the DNA is TGCGCCAGCAGCTCCTCCGGAGGGGAGGGCGAGCAGTACTTC. Amino acid sequence: CASSSSGGEGEQYF. The chain couples TRBV5-1 to TRBJ2-7; TRBD2 matches 7 bases. Germline V gives CDR1 SGHRS, CDR2 YFSETQ. The CDR3 contains 14 residues. Unmatched junction bases numbered 9, after V lost 3 bases and J lost 6 bases.

This clonotype was observed many times. The rearrangement uses TRBV2 and TRBJ2-5; D unresolved. The ends were cut back, 8 bases at V and 7 bases at J, with 23 bases in the middle. The CDR3 totals 15 residues. Germline values: CDR1 SNHLY, CDR2 FYNNEI. In DNA, the CDR3 is TGTGCCAGCCGCCCAAATAATGCCCCCTCGGGGACCCAGTACTTC. Residues: CASRPNNAPSGTQYF.

This chain joins TRBV19 and TRBJ2-1; 8 positions match TRBD1. J gave up 5 bases and V 7 bases, and 4 bases lay outside the gene matches. The CDR3 contains 13 residues. Germline CDR1 and CDR2: LNHDA and SQIVND (reference sequence). CDR3: CASMDREDNEQFF. Here the CDR3 DNA reads TGTGCCAGTATGGACAGGGAGGACAATGAGCAGTTCTTC.